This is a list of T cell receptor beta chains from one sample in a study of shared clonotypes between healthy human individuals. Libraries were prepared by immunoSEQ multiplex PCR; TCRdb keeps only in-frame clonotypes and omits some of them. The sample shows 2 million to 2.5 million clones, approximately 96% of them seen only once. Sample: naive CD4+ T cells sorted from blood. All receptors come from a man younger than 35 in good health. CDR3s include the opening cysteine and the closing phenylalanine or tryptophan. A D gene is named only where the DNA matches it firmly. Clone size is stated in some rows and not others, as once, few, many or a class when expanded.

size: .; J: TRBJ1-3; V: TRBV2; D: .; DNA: TGTGCCAGCAGGATGGGGTCCTCTGGAAACACCATATATTTT; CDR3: CASRMGSSGNTIYF
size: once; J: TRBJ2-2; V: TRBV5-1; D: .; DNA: TGCGCCAGCAGCCACCCGGGGACCGGGGAGCTGTTTTTT; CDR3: CASSHPGTGELFF
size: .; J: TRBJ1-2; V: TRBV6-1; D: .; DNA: TGTGCCAGCAGTGAAGTGGGGGGGATTGGCTACACCTTC; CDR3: CASSEVGGIGYTF
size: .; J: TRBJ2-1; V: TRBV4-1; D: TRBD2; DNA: TGCGCCAGCAGCCAAGAACGACTAGCGAGGCGCAATGAGCAGTTCTTC; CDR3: CASSQERLARRNEQFF
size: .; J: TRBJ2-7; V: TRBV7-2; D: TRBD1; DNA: TGTGCCAGCAGCCCTGACAGGGGCTCCTACGAGCAGTACTTC; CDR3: CASSPDRGSYEQYF
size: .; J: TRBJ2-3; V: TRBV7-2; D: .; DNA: TGTGCCAGCAGCTTAAGGCAGGTGGGGAGCACAGATACGCAGTATTTT; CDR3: CASSLRQVGSTDTQYF
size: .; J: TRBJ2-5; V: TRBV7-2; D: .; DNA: TGTGCCAGCAGCGCAGGCCAAGAGACCCAGTACTTC; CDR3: CASSAGQETQYF
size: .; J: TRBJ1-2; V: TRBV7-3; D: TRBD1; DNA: TGTGCCAGCAGCCGCACCGGGACAGGGGGTGGCTACACCTTC; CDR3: CASSRTGTGGGYTF
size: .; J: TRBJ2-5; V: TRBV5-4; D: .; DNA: TGTGCCAGCAGCTTAGTAGGAGGAGAGACCCAGTACTTC; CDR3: CASSLVGGETQYF
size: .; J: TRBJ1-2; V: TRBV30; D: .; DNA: TGTGCCTGGAGTTTTTCCGGGAGCTATGGCTACACCTTC; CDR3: CAWSFSGSYGYTF
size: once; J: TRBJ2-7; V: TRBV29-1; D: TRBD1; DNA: TGCAGCGTTCGATTAGGGACAGGGAGGAGCGAGCAGTACTTC; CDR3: CSVRLGTGRSEQYF
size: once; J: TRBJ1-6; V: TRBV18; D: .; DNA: TGTGCCGACGGGGGGGAATCTTATAATTCACCCCTCCACTTT; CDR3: CADGGESYNSPLHF
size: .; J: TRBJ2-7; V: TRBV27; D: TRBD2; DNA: TGTGCCAGCAGTCCCGGGACTAGCGACCACGAGCAGTACTTC; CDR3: CASSPGTSDHEQYF
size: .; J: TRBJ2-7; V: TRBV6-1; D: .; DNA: TGTGCCAGCAGTACAGCCATGAGCTCCTACGAGCAGTACTTC; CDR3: CASSTAMSSYEQYF
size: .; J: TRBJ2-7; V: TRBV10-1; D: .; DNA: TGCGCCAGCAGTCGAACAGCGTTGAGGGAGCAGTACTTC; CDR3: CASSRTALREQYF
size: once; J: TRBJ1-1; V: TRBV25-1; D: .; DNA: TGTGCCAGCAGTGAGGGCTTGGGGCCGAACACTGAAGCTTTCTTT; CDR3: CASSEGLGPNTEAFF
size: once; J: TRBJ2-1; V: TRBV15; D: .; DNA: TGTGCCACCAGCAGAGATCGGCGGGAGCAGTTCTTC; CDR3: CATSRDRREQFF
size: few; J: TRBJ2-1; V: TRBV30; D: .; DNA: TGTGCCTGGAGAAGCTCCTACAATGAGCAGTTCTTC; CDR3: CAWRSSYNEQFF
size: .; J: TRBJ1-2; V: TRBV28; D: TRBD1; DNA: TGTGCCAGCACCCAGGGACAGGAAGGCGGCTACACCTTC; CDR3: CASTQGQEGGYTF
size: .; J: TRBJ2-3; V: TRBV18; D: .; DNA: TGTGCCAGCTCCCCGAGGTGGTCCACAGATACGCAGTATTTT; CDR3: CASSPRWSTDTQYF
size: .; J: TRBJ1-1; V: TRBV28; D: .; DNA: TGTGCCAGCACCCCTCCGGGGTGGGGGATGGGGCCTGAAGCTTTCTTT; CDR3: CASTPPGWGMGPEAFF
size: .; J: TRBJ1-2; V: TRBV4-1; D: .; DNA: TGCGCCAGCAGCCCCTCGACAGGTCGCTATGGCTACACCTTC; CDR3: CASSPSTGRYGYTF
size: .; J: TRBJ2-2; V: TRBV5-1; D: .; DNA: TGCGCCAGCAGCGGCGGGACGGAGAACACCGGGGAGCTGTTTTTT; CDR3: CASSGGTENTGELFF
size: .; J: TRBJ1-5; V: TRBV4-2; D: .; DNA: TGTGCCAGCAGCCAAGAACAGATAAATCAGCCCCAGCATTTT; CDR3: CASSQEQINQPQHF